The 26 T cell receptor beta chains in this list originate from one sample, sequenced in a study of T cells expressing NK-cell markers. TCRdb reprocessed the 5' RACE reads and reports one entry per CDR3 protein, with no DNA. This sample's table reports over 350,000 distinct CDR3 sequences. The sample was blood T cells: a sorted CD56 or NKG2C T cell subset, CD4+ or CD8+ T cells, or bulk PBMC T cells (not recorded which). These TCRs come from a woman in her forties or fifties in good health.

The gene calls are TRBV4-1 and TRBJ2-2; TCRdb lists TRBD2, though no DNA is available to test this call. The CDR3 runs to 17 residues. The germline V gene has CDR1 MGHRA and CDR2 YSYEKL. CDR3: CASSQEPSGRGSGELFF.

This chain joins TRBV10-2 and TRBJ2-2; the D call of TRBD2 rests on TCRdb alone, since no DNA is present to check it. This CDR3 has 15 amino acids. Germline CDR1 reads WSHSY; CDR2 reads SAAADI. Here the CDR3 reads CASSEIGLDDGELFF.

The chain is built from TRBV25-1 and TRBJ2-3; as DNA is missing, the TRBD1 call by TCRdb cannot be tested. Germline V gene data show CDR1 as MGHDK and CDR2 as SYGVNS. The CDR3 loop spans 16 amino acids. CDR3 amino acids: CASSPSRGAFTDTQYF.

V is TRBV29-1 and J is TRBJ2-1; the TRBD2 assignment by TCRdb is unverifiable without DNA. The CDR3 has 15 residues. In germline, CDR1 is SQVTM, CDR2 ANQGSEA. CDR3 in amino acids: CSVGRRLAGPMEQFF.

CDR3 loop: CASSLTSGERNEQFF. The chain employs TRBV11-2 and TRBJ2-1; TCRdb returns TRBD2, unconfirmable since there is no DNA. The CDR3 spans 15 residues. Germline lookup yields CDR1 SGHAT and CDR2 FQNNGV.

The J gene is TRBJ2-7, the V gene TRBV4-2; TCRdb proposes TRBD2, but this gene call is untestable without DNA. Per the germline V gene, CDR1 is LGHNA and CDR2 is YNFKEQ. The CDR3 is 16 amino acids. The CDR3 sequence: CASSRVLAGGRYEQYF.

The rearrangement links TRBV20-1 to TRBJ1-1. There are 11 residues in the CDR3. CDR1 and CDR2 (germline): DFQATT, SNEGSKA (reference sequence). CDR3 sequence: CSASDNTEAFF.

The V gene is TRBV9, the J gene TRBJ2-1; TCRdb proposes TRBD2, but this gene call is untestable without DNA. Germline V gives CDR1 SGDLS, CDR2 YYNGEE. This CDR3 region has 15 residues. The CDR3 region is CASSNRTRRHNEQFF.

V gene TRBV20-1 combines with J gene TRBJ2-7; TCRdb reports TRBD1, a call that lacks DNA to check it against. The germline V gene has CDR1 DFQATT and CDR2 SNEGSKA (reference sequence). CDR3 size: 14 residues. This chain's CDR3 is CSARGWDPSYEQYF.

The chain carries TRBV7-7 and TRBJ2-2; TCRdb calls TRBD1, which cannot be checked without DNA. Germline loops: CDR1 SSHAT, CDR2 FNYEAQ (reference sequence). This CDR3 is 15 amino acids long. CDR3 residues: CASSSKGVDTGELFF.

The rearrangement links TRBV7-2 to TRBJ2-1. Germline V gives CDR1 SGHTA, CDR2 FQGNSA. This CDR3 is 14 amino acids long. The CDR3 here is CASSIPVTRNEQFF.

The V call is TRBV7-9, the J call TRBJ2-2; TCRdb returns TRBD1, unconfirmable since there is no DNA. Germline V gene lookup returns CDR1 SEHNR and CDR2 FQNEAQ (reference sequence). CDR3 length equals 15 residues. The chain's CDR3 is CASSRGQGDHGELFF.

The gene calls are TRBV3-1 and TRBJ1-1; as DNA is missing, the TRBD1 call by TCRdb cannot be tested. The CDR3 contains 13 residues. In germline, CDR1 is LGHDT, CDR2 YNNKEL (reference sequence). CDR3 region: CASSLRPGTEAFF.

The chain joins TRBV5-1 to TRBJ1-1; TCRdb calls TRBD1, which cannot be checked without DNA. This CDR3 has 16 amino acids. Germline V gene sequence: CDR1 SGHRS, CDR2 YFSETQ. The CDR3 sequence is CASSLGDTYYTTEAFF. Filled out from reference TRBV5-1 and TRBJ1-1, the complete variable domain reads KAGVTQTPRYLIKTRGQQVTLSCSPISGHRSVSWYQQTPGQGLQFLFEYFSETQRNKGNFPGRFSGRQFSNSRSEMNVSTLELGDSALYLCASSLGDTYYTTEAFFGQGTRLTVV.

This chain connects TRBV5-1 to TRBJ2-3; TCRdb's D gene call, TRBD1, goes unchecked for lack of DNA. Germline V lookup: CDR1 SGHRS, CDR2 YFSETQ. This CDR3 has 15 residues. The CDR3 loop is CASSLARGGTDTQYF.

The chain joins TRBV6-1 to TRBJ1-1. Germline V gene sequence: CDR1 MNHNS, CDR2 SASEGT. CDR3 length: 14 residues. The CDR3 sequence is CASSVPFVGTEAFF.

The chain is built from TRBV4-2 and TRBJ2-1; TCRdb picks TRBD2, but there is no DNA to check that call. Germline assignment: CDR1 LGHNA and CDR2 YNFKEQ. This CDR3 region has 18 residues. The CDR3 protein is CASSQEARVGLLYNEQFF.

The chain couples TRBV3-1 to TRBJ2-7; TCRdb picks TRBD2, but there is no DNA to check that call. CDR3 length: 15 amino acids. Germline V lookup: CDR1 LGHDT, CDR2 YNNKEL (reference sequence). The CDR3 is CASSPGTKGFDEQYF.

This rearrangement joins TRBV6-5 to TRBJ2-1; TCRdb returns TRBD1, unconfirmable since there is no DNA. The CDR3 contains 11 residues. CDR1 MNHEY and CDR2 SVGAGI come from the germline V gene. The CDR3 protein is CASSTGALLFF.

This chain links TRBV10-3 with TRBJ1-1; TCRdb selects TRBD1, and the lack of DNA leaves this call unchecked. CDR3 length: 15 residues. CDR1 and CDR2 (germline): ENHRY, SYGVKD. CDR3 protein: CAISPRGTANTEAFF.

This sequence joins TRBV14 and TRBJ2-1. The CDR3 contains 12 residues. CDR1 and CDR2 (germline): SGHDN, FVKESK. This CDR3 reads CASSQVRYEQFF.

V and J are TRBV29-1 and TRBJ2-2; with no DNA, the TCRdb D assignment of TRBD1 cannot be verified. The CDR3 is 15 amino acids. Germline assignment: CDR1 SQVTM and CDR2 ANQGSEA. The CDR3 spells CSVAIQGWNTGELFF.

This chain joins TRBV3-1 and TRBJ2-7. This CDR3 has 15 amino acids. The germline gives CDR1 LGHDT, CDR2 YNNKEL (reference sequence). The CDR3 sequence: CASSQALSATYEQYF.

The chain couples TRBV11-2 to TRBJ1-1; TCRdb's D call of TRBD1 is untestable without DNA. The CDR3 consists of 16 residues. The V gene's germline CDR1 is SGHAT and CDR2 FQNNGV. The CDR3 is CASNQRGALMNTEAFF.

The J gene is TRBJ2-7, the V gene TRBV12-3 or TRBV12-4; TCRdb indicates TRBD1, and absent DNA this call remains unverified. This CDR3 is 15 amino acids long. The CDR3 spells CASTRGGGRVHEQYF.

The chain recombines TRBV5-1 with TRBJ2-1; absent DNA, TCRdb's TRBD1 call cannot be checked. The CDR3 length is 16 residues. The germline V gene has CDR1 SGHRS and CDR2 YFSETQ. CDR3: CVSRGLTGKPYNEQFF.